These 12 T cell receptor beta chains were all obtained from the same sample, sequenced in a study of T cell responses to AZD1222 COVID-19 vaccine. Assay used: immunoSEQ multiplex PCR; TCRdb lists only in-frame clones, some missing. This sample yields around 120,000 clones, of which roughly 90% are seen a single time; about 8% belongs to the top ten. The sample in question was peripheral blood, obtained 28 days after the second AZD1222 dose. Source of these receptors: an adult who received the AZD1222 COVID-19 vaccine.

This chain connects TRBV28 to TRBJ1-1; D not resolved. Germline V lookup: CDR1 MDHEN, CDR2 SYDVKM. The length of the CDR3 is 13 residues. V was pared by 8 bases and J by 4 bases, with 14 bases between. CDR3 amino acids: CASHSLEGTEAFF. The CDR3 coding sequence is TGTGCCAGCCACTCCCTCGAGGGCACTGAAGCTTTCTTT.

The chain carries TRBV28 and TRBJ1-1; TRBD1 might be the D (6 bases). The germline CDR1 and CDR2 sequences are MDHEN and SYDVKM. CDR3 length equals 14 residues. Trimming pared 2 bases from V and 3 bases from J, leaving 10 bases between. DNA of the CDR3: TGTGCCAGCAGTTTACGAGGGGGGGACACTGAAGCTTTCTTT. Protein sequence: CASSLRGGDTEAFF.

This sequence joins TRBV2 and TRBJ1-3, with 8 nucleotides matching TRBD1. V was clipped by 1 base and J by 4 bases; unmatched bases: 9. The CDR3 loop spans 17 amino acids. In germline, CDR1 is SNHLY, CDR2 FYNNEI. The CDR3 spells CASSEGSGRGQGNTIYF. The CDR3 coding sequence is TGTGCCAGCAGTGAAGGTTCCGGCAGGGGGCAGGGAAACACCATATATTTT.

DNA for the CDR3: TGTGCCACCAGTGATTTAGAGACAGGGAAATACCATGAGCAGTTCTTC. Residues: CATSDLETGKYHEQFF. V is TRBV24-1 and J is TRBJ2-1; 7 positions match TRBD1. CDR1 KGHDR and CDR2 SFDVKD come from the germline V gene. The ends lost 1 base at V and 8 bases at J; junction bases unmatched: 10. The CDR3 has 16 residues.

The rearrangement joins TRBV28 to TRBJ1-1, with D unresolved. CDR1 and CDR2 from the germline V gene are MDHEN and SYDVKM. The length of the CDR3 is 11 residues. The V and J ends lost 8 bases and 11 bases respectively, with 15 bases between them. CDR3 residues: CASGSPDRAFF. The CDR3 bases are TGTGCCAGCGGCTCACCGGATCGGGCTTTCTTT.

The rearrangement links TRBV6-5 to TRBJ2-1; no clear D. V lost 4 bases and J 3 bases, leaving 7 bases between the germline ends. Germline V gene data show CDR1 as MNHEY and CDR2 as SVGAGI. This CDR3 region has 13 residues. The CDR3, as DNA: TGTGCCAGCAGTTCCCCAATCTACAATGAGCAGTTCTTC. Its translation: CASSSPIYNEQFF.

The rearrangement links TRBV9 to TRBJ2-1, with TRBD2 identical over 14 bases. Germline assignment: CDR1 SGDLS and CDR2 YYNGEE. V was clipped by 0 bases and J by 2 bases; unmatched bases: 10. This CDR3 region has 20 residues. The CDR3 region has the DNA TGTGCCAGCAGCGTAGAACTCGGGACTAGCGGGAGACCCCCCTACAATGAGCAGTTCTTC. Its translation is CASSVELGTSGRPPYNEQFF.

The rearrangement uses TRBV11-2 and TRBJ2-3; D is undetermined. The CDR3 runs to 13 residues. CDR1 and CDR2 from the germline V gene are SGHAT and FQNNGV. With 1 base removed from V and 4 bases from J, the gap between germline ends came to 6 bases. CDR3 sequence reads: CASSLVGSDTQYF. The CDR3 DNA is TGTGCCAGCAGCTTAGTGGGGTCAGATACGCAGTATTTT.

J is TRBJ2-2 and V is TRBV5-4, with 11 bases that match TRBD2. CDR3 size: 14 residues. V was clipped by 3 bases and J by 6 bases; unmatched bases: 1. CDR1 is SGHNT and CDR2 is YYREEE in the germline V gene (reference sequence). The CDR3 reads CASSSGLAAGELFF. CDR3 in DNA: TGTGCCAGCAGCTCGGGACTAGCGGCCGGGGAGCTGTTTTTT.

This clone turned up a few times. The rearrangement uses TRBV7-9 and TRBJ1-1; D is unresolved. The CDR3 totals 13 residues. The V gene's germline CDR1 is SEHNR and CDR2 FQNEAQ (reference sequence). The V end was cut by 5 bases, the J end by 4 bases, with 11 bases between. Written as DNA, the CDR3 is TGTGCCAGCAGCAACACGGAGGGCACTGAAGCTTTCTTT. Its translation is CASSNTEGTEAFF.

This rearrangement joins TRBV3-1 (or the pseudogene TRBV3-2) to TRBJ2-3; 7 bases fit TRBD2. There are 15 residues in the CDR3. Germline CDR1 and CDR2: LGHDT and YNNKEL (reference sequence). Trimming took 8 bases from V and 8 from J; bases not matched to a gene: 16. CDR3 bases: TGTGCCAGCGCCTCCGCGGGAGTAATCTTTCCTACGCAGTATTTT. Encoded protein: CASASAGVIFPTQYF.

The genes are TRBV11-2 and TRBJ2-7, with D perhaps TRBD1 (5 bases). CDR3 length equals 11 residues. With 8 bases removed from V and 3 bases from J, the gap between germline ends came to 8 bases. Looked up from germline, CDR1 is SGHAT and CDR2 is FQNNGV. CDR3 amino acids: CASATDYEQYF. Here the CDR3 DNA reads TGTGCCAGCGCGACAGACTACGAGCAGTACTTC.